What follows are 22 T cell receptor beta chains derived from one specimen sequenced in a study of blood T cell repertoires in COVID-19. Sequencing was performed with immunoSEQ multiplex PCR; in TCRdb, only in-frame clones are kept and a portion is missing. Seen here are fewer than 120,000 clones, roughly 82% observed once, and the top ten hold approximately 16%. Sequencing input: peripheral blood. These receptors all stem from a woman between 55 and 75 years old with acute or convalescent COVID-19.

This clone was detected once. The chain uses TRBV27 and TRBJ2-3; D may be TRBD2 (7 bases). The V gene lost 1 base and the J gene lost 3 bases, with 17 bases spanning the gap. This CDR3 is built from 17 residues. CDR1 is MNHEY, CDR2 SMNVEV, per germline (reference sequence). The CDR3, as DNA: TGTGCCAGCAGTTTATTAGGGGCGGGGGCAGGTACAGATACGCAGTATTTT. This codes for CASSLLGAGAGTDTQYF.

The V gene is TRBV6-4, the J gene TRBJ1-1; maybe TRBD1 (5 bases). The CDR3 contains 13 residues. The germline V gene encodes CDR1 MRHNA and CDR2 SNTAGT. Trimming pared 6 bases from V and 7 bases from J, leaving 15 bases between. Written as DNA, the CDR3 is TGTGCCAGCAGCGTCAGGGTAGGTGATGAAGCTTTCTTT. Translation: CASSVRVGDEAFF.

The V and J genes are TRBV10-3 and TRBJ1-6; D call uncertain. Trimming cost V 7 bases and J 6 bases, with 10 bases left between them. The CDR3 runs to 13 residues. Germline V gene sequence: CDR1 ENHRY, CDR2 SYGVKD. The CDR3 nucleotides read TGTGCCATCAAAGCCGTCCTTAATTCACCCCTCCACTTT. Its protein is CAIKAVLNSPLHF.

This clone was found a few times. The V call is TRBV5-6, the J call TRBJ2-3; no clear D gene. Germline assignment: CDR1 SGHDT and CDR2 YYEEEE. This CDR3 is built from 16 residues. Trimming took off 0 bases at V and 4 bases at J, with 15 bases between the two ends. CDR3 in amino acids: CASSLGRHPPPDTQYF. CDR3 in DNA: TGTGCCAGCAGCTTGGGGCGGCACCCTCCCCCAGATACGCAGTATTTT.

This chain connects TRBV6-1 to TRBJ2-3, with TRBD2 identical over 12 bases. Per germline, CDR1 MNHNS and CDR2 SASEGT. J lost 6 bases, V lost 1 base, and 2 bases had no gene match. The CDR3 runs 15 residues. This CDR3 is CASSEGTSGVDTQYF. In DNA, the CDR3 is TGTGCCAGCAGTGAAGGGACTAGCGGGGTGGATACGCAGTATTTT.

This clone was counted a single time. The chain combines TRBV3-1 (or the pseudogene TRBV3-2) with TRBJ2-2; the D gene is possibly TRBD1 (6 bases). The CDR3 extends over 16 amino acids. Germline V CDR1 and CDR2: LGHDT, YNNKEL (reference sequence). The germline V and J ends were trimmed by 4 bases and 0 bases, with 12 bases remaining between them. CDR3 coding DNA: TGTGCCAGCAGCCCCCAGGACAGATCGAACACCGGGGAGCTGTTTTTT. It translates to CASSPQDRSNTGELFF.

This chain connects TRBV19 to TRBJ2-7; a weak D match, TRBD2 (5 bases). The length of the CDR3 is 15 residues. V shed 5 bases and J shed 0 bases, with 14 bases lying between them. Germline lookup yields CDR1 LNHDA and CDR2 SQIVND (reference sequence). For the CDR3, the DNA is TGTGCCAGTAGTCCCATGTGGAGGAGCTCCTACGAGCAGTACTTC. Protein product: CASSPMWRSSYEQYF.

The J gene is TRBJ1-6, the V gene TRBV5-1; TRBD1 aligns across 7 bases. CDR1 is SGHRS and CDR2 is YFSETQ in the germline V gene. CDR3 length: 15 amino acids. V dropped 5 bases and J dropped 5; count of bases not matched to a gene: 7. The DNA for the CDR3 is TGCGCCAGCAGGGGAACAGGGGATAATAATTCACCCCTCCACTTT. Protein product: CASRGTGDNNSPLHF.

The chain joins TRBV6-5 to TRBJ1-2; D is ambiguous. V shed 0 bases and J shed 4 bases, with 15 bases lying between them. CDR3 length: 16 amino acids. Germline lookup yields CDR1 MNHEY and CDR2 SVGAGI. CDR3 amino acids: CASSYSTHIVSYGYTF. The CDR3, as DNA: TGTGCCAGCAGTTACTCGACACACATAGTGAGCTATGGCTACACCTTC.

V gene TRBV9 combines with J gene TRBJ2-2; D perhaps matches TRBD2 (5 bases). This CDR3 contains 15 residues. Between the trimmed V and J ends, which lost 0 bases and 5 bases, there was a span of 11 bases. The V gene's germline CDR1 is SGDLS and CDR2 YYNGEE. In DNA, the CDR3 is TGTGCCAGCAGCGTAGCCAGAGGCGGGACCGGGGAGCTGTTTTTT. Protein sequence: CASSVARGGTGELFF.

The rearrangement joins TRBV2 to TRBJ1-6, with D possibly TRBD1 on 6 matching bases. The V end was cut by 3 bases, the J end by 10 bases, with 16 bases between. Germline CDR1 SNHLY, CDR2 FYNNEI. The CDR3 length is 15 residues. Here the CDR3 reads CASSEAGGLGSPLHF. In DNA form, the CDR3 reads TGTGCCAGCAGTGAGGCGGGGGGCCTCGGGTCACCCCTCCACTTT.

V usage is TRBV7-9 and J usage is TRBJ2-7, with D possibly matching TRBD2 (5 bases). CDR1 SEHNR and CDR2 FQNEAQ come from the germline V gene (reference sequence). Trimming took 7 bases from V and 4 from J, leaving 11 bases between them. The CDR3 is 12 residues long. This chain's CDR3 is CASTQSGYEQYF. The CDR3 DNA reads TGTGCCAGCACCCAATCGGGATACGAGCAGTACTTC.

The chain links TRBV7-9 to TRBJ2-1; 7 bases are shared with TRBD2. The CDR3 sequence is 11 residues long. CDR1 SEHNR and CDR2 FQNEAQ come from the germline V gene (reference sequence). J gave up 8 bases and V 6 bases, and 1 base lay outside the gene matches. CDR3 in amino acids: CASRAGDEQFF. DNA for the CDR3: TGTGCCAGCAGGGCGGGGGATGAGCAGTTCTTC.

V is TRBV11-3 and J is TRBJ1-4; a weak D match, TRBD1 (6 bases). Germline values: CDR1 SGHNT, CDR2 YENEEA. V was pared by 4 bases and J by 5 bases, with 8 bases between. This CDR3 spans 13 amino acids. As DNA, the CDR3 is TGTGCCAGCAGCTCAGGGGCAAATGAAAAACTGTTTTTT. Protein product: CASSSGANEKLFF.

The CDR3 bases are TGTGCCAGCAGTTTAGGGGGGGTCGATACTGAAGCTTTCTTT. Protein: CASSLGGVDTEAFF. The chain combines TRBV28 with TRBJ1-1; D is perhaps TRBD1 (5 bases). Trimming took off 2 bases at V and 5 bases at J, with 12 bases between the two ends. CDR3 size: 14 residues. CDR1 MDHEN and CDR2 SYDVKM come from the germline V gene.

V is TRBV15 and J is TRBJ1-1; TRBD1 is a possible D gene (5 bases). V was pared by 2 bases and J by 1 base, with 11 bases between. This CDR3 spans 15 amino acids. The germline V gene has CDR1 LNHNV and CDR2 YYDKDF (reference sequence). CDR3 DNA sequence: TGTGCCACCAGCAGACGGGGACTTAGGAACACTGAAGCTTTCTTT. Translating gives CATSRRGLRNTEAFF.

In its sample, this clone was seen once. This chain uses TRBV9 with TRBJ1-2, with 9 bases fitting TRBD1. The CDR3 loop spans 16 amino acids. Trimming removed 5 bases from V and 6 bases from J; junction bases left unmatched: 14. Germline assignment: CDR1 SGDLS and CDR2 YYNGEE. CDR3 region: CASSRIGTGSRNGYTF. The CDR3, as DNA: TGTGCCAGCAGTCGGATCGGGACAGGGAGCAGGAATGGCTACACCTTC.

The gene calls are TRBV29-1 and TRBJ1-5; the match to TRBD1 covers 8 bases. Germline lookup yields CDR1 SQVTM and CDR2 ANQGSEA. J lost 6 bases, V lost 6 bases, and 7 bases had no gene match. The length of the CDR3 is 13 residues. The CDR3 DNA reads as TGCAGCGTCGTGGGACAGGTGGGTCAGCCCCAGCATTTT. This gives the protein CSVVGQVGQPQHF.

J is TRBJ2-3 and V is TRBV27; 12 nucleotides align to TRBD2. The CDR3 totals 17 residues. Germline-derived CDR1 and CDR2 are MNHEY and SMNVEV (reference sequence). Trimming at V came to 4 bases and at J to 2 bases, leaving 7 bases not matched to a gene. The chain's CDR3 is CASSWLAGGRATDTQYF. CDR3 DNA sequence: TGTGCCAGCAGTTGGCTAGCGGGGGGGCGGGCCACAGATACGCAGTATTTT.

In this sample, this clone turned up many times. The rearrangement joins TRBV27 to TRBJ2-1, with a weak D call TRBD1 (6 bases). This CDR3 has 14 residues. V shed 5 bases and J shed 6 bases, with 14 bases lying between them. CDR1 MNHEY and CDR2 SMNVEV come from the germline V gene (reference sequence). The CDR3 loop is CASSAPTRGNEQFF. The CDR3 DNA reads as TGTGCCAGCAGTGCGCCTACCAGGGGCAATGAGCAGTTCTTC.

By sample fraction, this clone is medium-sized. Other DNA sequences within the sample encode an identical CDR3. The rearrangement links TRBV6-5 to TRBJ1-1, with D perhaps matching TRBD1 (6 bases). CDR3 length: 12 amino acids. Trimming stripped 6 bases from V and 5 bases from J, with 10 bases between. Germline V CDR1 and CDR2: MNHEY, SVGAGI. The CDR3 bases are TGTGCCAGCAGCCAGGGGTTTACTGAAGCTTTCTTT. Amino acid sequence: CASSQGFTEAFF.

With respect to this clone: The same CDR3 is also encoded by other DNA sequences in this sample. CDR3 DNA sequence: TGTGCCTGGAGTGTTGTGGGAGGGGAAAAACTGTTTTTT. Translation: CAWSVVGGEKLFF. The chain combines TRBV30 with TRBJ1-4; no firm D call. Germline lookup yields CDR1 GTSNPN and CDR2 SVGIG (reference sequence). V was clipped by 0 bases and J by 8 bases, with 10 bases between them. The CDR3 runs 13 residues.